This T cell receptor beta chain was identified during a study of T cell responses to AZD1222 COVID-19 vaccine. Whole-study results and caveats: Dominant CD4 TCR responses targeted spike regions 160-218 and 743-854. There were mostly white British donors and more females than males, and clonal diversity was possibly underestimated. The number of AZD1222 recipients seropositive at baseline was only six. Following two doses of AZD1222, Spike-specific TCR breadth and depth rose.

Sequencing used immunoSEQ multiplex PCR; TCRdb keeps in-frame clones, though not all of them. The sample contains 150,000 to 200,000 clones, over 85% of which appear only once. V lost 4 bases to trimming and J lost 5 bases, with 14 bases between them. CDR1 is SNHLY and CDR2 is FYNNEI in the germline V gene. The CDR3 has 14 residues. Turning to this clone: The antigen remains undetermined.

The input for sequencing was peripheral blood, taken 28 days after the second dose of the MenACWY control vaccine. This sequence originates from an adult who received the MenACWY meningococcal vaccine as a control. V and J are TRBV2 and TRBJ1-1, with D possibly matching TRBD1 (5 bases). The CDR3 DNA reads as TGTGCCAGCAGTGTCGGCGGGGACTCGACTGAAGCTTTCTTT. This encodes CASSVGGDSTEAFF.